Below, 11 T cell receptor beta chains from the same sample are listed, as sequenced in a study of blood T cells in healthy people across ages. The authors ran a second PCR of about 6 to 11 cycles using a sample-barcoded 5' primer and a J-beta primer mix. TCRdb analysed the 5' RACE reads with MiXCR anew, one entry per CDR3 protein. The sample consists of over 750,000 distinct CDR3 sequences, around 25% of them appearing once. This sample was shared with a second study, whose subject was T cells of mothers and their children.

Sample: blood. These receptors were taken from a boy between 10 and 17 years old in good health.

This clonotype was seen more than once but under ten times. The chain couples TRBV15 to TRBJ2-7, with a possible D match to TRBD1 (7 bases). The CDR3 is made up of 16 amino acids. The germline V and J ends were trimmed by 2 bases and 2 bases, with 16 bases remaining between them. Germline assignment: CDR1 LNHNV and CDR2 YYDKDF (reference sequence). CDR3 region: CATSRSPPGGTYEQYF. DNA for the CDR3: TGTGCCACCAGCAGATCCCCCCCAGGGGGGACCTACGAGCAGTACTTC.

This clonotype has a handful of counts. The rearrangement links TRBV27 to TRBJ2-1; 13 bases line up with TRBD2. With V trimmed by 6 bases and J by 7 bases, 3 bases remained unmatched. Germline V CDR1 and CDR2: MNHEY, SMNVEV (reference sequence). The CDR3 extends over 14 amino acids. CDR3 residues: CASSGLAGENEQFF. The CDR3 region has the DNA TGTGCCAGCAGCGGACTAGCGGGAGAAAATGAGCAGTTCTTC.

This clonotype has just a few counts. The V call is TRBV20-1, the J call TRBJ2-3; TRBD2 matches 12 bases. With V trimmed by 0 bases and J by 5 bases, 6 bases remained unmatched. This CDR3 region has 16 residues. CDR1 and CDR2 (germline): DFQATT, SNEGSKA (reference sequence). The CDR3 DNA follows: TGCAGTGCTAGAGAACCCGGGACTAGCGGGTTAGATACGCAGTATTTT. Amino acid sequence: CSAREPGTSGLDTQYF.

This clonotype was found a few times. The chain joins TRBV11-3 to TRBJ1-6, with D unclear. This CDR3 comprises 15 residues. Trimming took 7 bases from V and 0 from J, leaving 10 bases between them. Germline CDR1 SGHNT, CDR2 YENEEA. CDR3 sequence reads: CASTRESSYNSPLHF. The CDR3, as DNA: TGTGCCAGCACACGAGAGAGCTCCTATAATTCACCCCTCCACTTT.

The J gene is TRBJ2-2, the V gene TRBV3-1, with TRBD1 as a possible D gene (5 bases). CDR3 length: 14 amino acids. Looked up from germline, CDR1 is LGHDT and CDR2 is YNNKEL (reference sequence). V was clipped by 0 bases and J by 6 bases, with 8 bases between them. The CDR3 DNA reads TGTGCCAGCAGCCAAGAACAGGTAGCCGGGGAGCTGTTTTTT. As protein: CASSQEQVAGELFF. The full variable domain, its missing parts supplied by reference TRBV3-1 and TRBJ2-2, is DTAVSQTPKYLVTQMGNDKSIKCEQNLGHDTMYWYKQDSKKFLKIMFSYNNKELIINETVPNRFSPKSPDKAHLNLHINSLELGDSAVYFCASSQEQVAGELFFGEGSRLTVL.

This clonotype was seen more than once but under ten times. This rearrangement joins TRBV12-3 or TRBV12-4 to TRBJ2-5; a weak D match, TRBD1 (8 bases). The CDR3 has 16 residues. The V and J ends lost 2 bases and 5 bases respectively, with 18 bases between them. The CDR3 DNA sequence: TGTGCCAGCAGTTTATTAGGAGCACAGGGGGGGGAGACCCAGTACTTC. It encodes CASSLLGAQGGETQYF.

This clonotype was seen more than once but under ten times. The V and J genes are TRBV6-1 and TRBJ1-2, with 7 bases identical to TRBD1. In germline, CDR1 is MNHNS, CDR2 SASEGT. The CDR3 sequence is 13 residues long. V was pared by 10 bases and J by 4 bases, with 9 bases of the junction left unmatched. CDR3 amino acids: CAIKGGTAYGYTF. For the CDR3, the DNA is TGTGCCATCAAAGGCGGGACAGCCTATGGCTACACCTTC.

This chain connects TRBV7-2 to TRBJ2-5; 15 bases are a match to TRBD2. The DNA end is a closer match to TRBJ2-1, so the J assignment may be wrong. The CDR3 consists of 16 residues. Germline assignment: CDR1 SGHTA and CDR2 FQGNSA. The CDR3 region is CASSPPGLAGGHGQFF. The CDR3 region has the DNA TGTGCCAGCAGCCCACCGGGACTAGCGGGGGGCCATGGGCAGTTCTTC.

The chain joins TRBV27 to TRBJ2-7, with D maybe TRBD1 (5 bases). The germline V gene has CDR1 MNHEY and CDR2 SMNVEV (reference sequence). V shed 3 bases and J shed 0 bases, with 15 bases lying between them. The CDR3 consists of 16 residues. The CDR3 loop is CASSFGHPGLSYEQYF. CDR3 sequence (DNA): TGTGCCAGCAGTTTCGGACATCCTGGGCTCTCCTACGAGCAGTACTTC.

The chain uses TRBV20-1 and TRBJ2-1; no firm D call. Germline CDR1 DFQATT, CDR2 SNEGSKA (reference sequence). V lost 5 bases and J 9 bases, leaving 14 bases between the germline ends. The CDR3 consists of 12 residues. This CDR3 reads CSAHPYGGEQFF. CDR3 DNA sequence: TGCAGTGCTCACCCCTACGGCGGTGAGCAGTTCTTC.

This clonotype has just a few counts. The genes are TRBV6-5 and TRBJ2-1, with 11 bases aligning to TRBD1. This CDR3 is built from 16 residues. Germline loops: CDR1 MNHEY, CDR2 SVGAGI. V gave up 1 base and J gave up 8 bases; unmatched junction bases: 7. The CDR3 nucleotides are TGTGCCAGCAGTTACTTTAGGGACAGGGGGGTGGATGAGCAGTTCTTC. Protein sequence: CASSYFRDRGVDEQFF.